These 18 T cell receptor beta chains were sequenced from one sample in a study of blood T cell repertoires in COVID-19. Clones were sequenced by immunoSEQ multiplex PCR, and TCRdb holds only the in-frame ones, with some missing. Of 190,000 or so clones in the sample, almost 85% were seen once. Sequencing used peripheral blood. These receptors were collected from a human donor with acute or convalescent COVID-19. The donor label of this sample is uncertain.

The chain is built from TRBV12-5 and TRBJ1-5; 7 positions agree with TRBD1. Trimming took 6 bases from V and 5 from J; bases not matched to a gene: 7. The germline V gene has CDR1 LGHNT and CDR2 FRNRAP. The CDR3 has 14 amino acids. The CDR3 DNA reads as TGTGCTAGTGGCCATCAGGGGGGAGATCAGCCCCAGCATTTT. The encoded protein is CASGHQGGDQPQHF. The whole variable domain, remainder taken from reference TRBV12-5 and TRBJ1-5, is DARVTQTPRHKVTEMGQEVTMRCQPILGHNTVFWYRQTMMQGLELLAYFRNRAPLDDSGMPKDRFSAEMPDATLATLKIQPSEPRDSAVYFCASGHQGGDQPQHFGDGTRLSIL.

To note about this clone: This CDR3 is also generated by other DNA sequences in the sample. V gene TRBV7-2 combines with J gene TRBJ2-1, with 7 bases matching TRBD2. The junction had 3 bases not matched to a gene; V was cut back by 1 base and J by 0 bases. The CDR3 runs 16 residues. CDR1 and CDR2 (germline): SGHTA, FQGNSA. CDR3 bases: TGTGCCAGCAGCTTAGACGGGGGGAGCTCCTACAATGAGCAGTTCTTC. This gives the protein CASSLDGGSSYNEQFF.

The V gene is TRBV18, the J gene TRBJ1-5; TRBD1 agrees at 9 bases. V was pared by 0 bases and J by 1 base, with 1 base of the junction left unmatched. Germline values: CDR1 KGHSH, CDR2 LQKENI. This CDR3 comprises 16 residues. CDR3 nucleotide sequence: TGTGCCAGCTCACCACCCGGGACAGGGAGCAATCAGCCCCAGCATTTT. It is translated as CASSPPGTGSNQPQHF.

This clone was detected only a few times. The chain has TRBV5-8 and TRBJ2-3, with a possible D match to TRBD2 (5 bases). V was shortened by 4 bases and J by 3 bases, with 21 bases between the two germline ends. The CDR3 is made up of 17 amino acids. Germline CDR1 SGHTS, CDR2 YDEGEE. The CDR3 nucleotides read TGTGCCAGCAGCCACCCCTGGAGGCTGCAGGCTACAGATACGCAGTATTTT. Translated, it gives CASSHPWRLQATDTQYF.

This chain joins TRBV28 and TRBJ2-2, with D possibly TRBD1 on 6 matching bases. CDR1 MDHEN and CDR2 SYDVKM come from the germline V gene. The ends were cut back, 6 bases at V and 6 bases at J, with 20 bases in the middle. The CDR3 extends over 16 amino acids. CDR3 in amino acids: CASRTVEGGRSGELFF. The CDR3 region has the DNA TGTGCCAGCAGGACAGTCGAAGGGGGTCGTTCCGGGGAGCTGTTTTTT.

This chain uses TRBV6-1 with TRBJ2-7; 9 nucleotides line up with TRBD2. CDR1 and CDR2 (germline): MNHNS, SASEGT. The CDR3 has 14 residues. Trimming cost V 3 bases and J 3 bases; bases outside gene matches: 3. The CDR3 sequence is CASSEGGRDYEQYF. The CDR3 region has the DNA TGTGCCAGCAGTGAGGGCGGGAGGGACTACGAGCAGTACTTC.

A note on this clone: Since no conserved phenylalanine or tryptophan closes the CDR3, a read error is the likely cause. The limits of the CDR3 on the DNA are not certain, so only TCRdb's listed CDR3 is given. The V gene is TRBV25-1, the J gene TRBJ2-7; TRBD2 was called by the table and not checked on the DNA. Counting both end residues, the CDR3 totals 10 amino acids. Germline-derived CDR1 and CDR2 are MGHDK and SYGVNS. CDR3 protein: CASTPRPNRL.

This clone was recorded only once. The chain uses TRBV16 and TRBJ1-1; 7 nucleotides agree with TRBD1. The CDR3 has 12 amino acids. Trimming at V came to 5 bases and at J to 8 bases, leaving 5 bases not matched to a gene. From germline, CDR1 is KGHSY and CDR2 FQNENV. The CDR3 DNA reads as TGTGCCAGCAGCGAACCGGGACAGGAAGCTTTCTTT. The encoded protein is CASSEPGQEAFF.

The chain joins TRBV28 to TRBJ2-7; TRBD1 aligns across 12 bases. Germline lookup yields CDR1 MDHEN and CDR2 SYDVKM. Unmatched junction bases numbered 5, after V lost 4 bases and J lost 4 bases. The length of the CDR3 is 15 residues. The CDR3, as DNA: TGTGCCAGCAGTTCCCGGGACAGGGGGCTGTACGAGCAGTACTTC. It is translated as CASSSRDRGLYEQYF. The full variable domain, completed using reference TRBV28 and TRBJ2-7, is DVKVTQSSRYLVKRTGEKVFLECVQDMDHENMFWYRQDPGLGLRLIYFSYDVKMKEKGDIPEGYSVSREKKERFSLILESASTNQTSMYLCASSSRDRGLYEQYFGPGTRLTVT.

The rearrangement joins TRBV11-3 to TRBJ2-1; possibly TRBD2 for D (5 bases). The length of the CDR3 is 15 residues. Germline CDR1 SGHNT, CDR2 YENEEA. V gave up 1 base and J gave up 0 bases, with 7 bases separating them. The CDR3, as DNA: TGTGCCAGCAGCTTAGGAGGGTTCTCCTACAATGAGCAGTTCTTC. Translating gives CASSLGGFSYNEQFF.

The CDR3 DNA follows: TGTGCCAGCAGCCAACCCCCGGGACAACAGAACACTGAAGCTTTCTTT. Protein product: CASSQPPGQQNTEAFF. The chain links TRBV28 to TRBJ1-1, with D maybe TRBD1 (6 bases). In germline, CDR1 is MDHEN, CDR2 SYDVKM. The CDR3 length is 16 residues. Trimming cost V 6 bases and J 1 base, with 18 bases left between them.

J is TRBJ1-6 and V is TRBV30, with TRBD1 as a possible D gene (6 bases). Germline V gene lookup returns CDR1 GTSNPN and CDR2 SVGIG (reference sequence). The length of the CDR3 is 17 residues. V was cut by 5 bases and J by 6 bases, with 23 bases left in between. As DNA, the CDR3 is TGTGCCTGGGGGAGAACAGGGAGTCGAGGCCTTAATTCACCCCTCCACTTT. Residues: CAWGRTGSRGLNSPLHF.

The genes are TRBV5-1 and TRBJ2-2; 11 nucleotides match TRBD2. CDR3 length: 19 amino acids. With V trimmed by 0 bases and J by 5 bases, 12 bases remained unmatched. Looked up from germline, CDR1 is SGHRS and CDR2 is YFSETQ. The CDR3 nucleotides are TGCGCCAGCAGCTTGGCCGTAGGTACTAGCGGGAGATTTACCGGGGAGCTGTTTTTT. As protein: CASSLAVGTSGRFTGELFF.

V and J are TRBV6-5 and TRBJ1-1; D is undetermined. V was trimmed by 6 bases and J by 0 bases, leaving 11 bases between them. Germline CDR1 is MNHEY and CDR2 is SVGAGI. The CDR3 has 14 residues. As DNA, the CDR3 is TGTGCCAGCAGGAGGGCGGATTTGAACACTGAAGCTTTCTTT. Translated: CASRRADLNTEAFF.

The CDR3 DNA sequence: TGTGCCAGCAGCGTAGACTGGACAGCTAACTATGGCTACACCTTC. Encoded protein: CASSVDWTANYGYTF. The rearrangement links TRBV9 to TRBJ1-2; D perhaps matches TRBD1 (6 bases). The germline CDR1 and CDR2 sequences are SGDLS and YYNGEE. Trimming left V 0 bases short and J 0 bases short, with 9 bases between. The CDR3 spans 15 residues.

This chain connects TRBV18 to TRBJ2-7; D is possibly TRBD2 (7 bases). Germline assignment: CDR1 KGHSH and CDR2 LQKENI. The CDR3 has 15 amino acids. V lost 3 bases and J 4 bases, leaving 16 bases between the germline ends. CDR3 sequence: CASSPETGGPYEQYF. CDR3 in DNA: TGTGCCAGCTCACCCGAGACGGGGGGCCCTTACGAGCAGTACTTC.

A few counts support this clone. The chain has TRBV7-2 and TRBJ2-1; 12 nucleotides match TRBD2. Germline CDR1 reads SGHTA; CDR2 reads FQGNSA. The length of the CDR3 is 16 residues. J lost 6 bases, V lost 4 bases, and 7 bases had no gene match. This chain's CDR3 is CASSSTSGSGGNEQFF. The CDR3, as DNA: TGTGCCAGCAGCTCGACTAGCGGGAGTGGGGGCAATGAGCAGTTCTTC.

The J gene is TRBJ2-1, the V gene TRBV29-1, with a possible D match to TRBD1 (5 bases). Germline CDR1 SQVTM, CDR2 ANQGSEA. Deletions cut 4 bases from V and 0 bases from J, with 10 bases between. The CDR3 runs 14 residues. The CDR3 nucleotides read TGCAGCGTTGGTGGGGCCTCCTCCTACAATGAGCAGTTCTTC. Translated: CSVGGASSYNEQFF.